The sequence of this T cell receptor (beta chain) was determined in a study of T cell responses to AZD1222 COVID-19 vaccine. Study results and caveats: The study reported that nearly half of spike-specific TCRs target unmutated variant regions. In a largely white British group with more females than males, clonal diversity was possibly underestimated. Baseline serology detected seropositivity in only six AZD1222 recipients.

Only in-frame clones appear in the TCRdb table, and some are missing; sequencing was by immunoSEQ multiplex PCR. The data contain 120,000 or so clones, over 75% of them singletons. On this clone itself: Its antigen is not known.

CDR1 and CDR2 from the germline V gene are SGHDT and YYEEEE. V lost 5 bases to trimming and J lost 5 bases, with 16 bases between them. The CDR3 is made up of 14 amino acids. The chain has TRBV5-6 and TRBJ2-5, with D possibly being TRBD1 (6 bases). Source: peripheral blood, taken on day 0 of MenACWY control vaccination. This clonotype was sampled from an adult in good health. In DNA form, the CDR3 reads TGTGCCAGCAGACAGGGTAGGGTGGGGGAGACCCAGTACTTC. Amino acids: CASRQGRVGETQYF.